The sequence of this T cell receptor beta chain was determined in a study of T cells in Graves' hyperthyroidism and ophthalmopathy. Whole-study context: Peripheral blood was collected at initial diagnosis, before any treatment.

RNA transcripts were the template for amplifying TCR beta CDR3 regions. HTBI primers were employed in a first-round RT-PCR of the TCR CDR3. TCRdb itself ran the multiplex PCR reads through MiXCR, one entry per CDR3 protein. The sample lists about 600,000 distinct CDR3 sequences, about 14% occurring once. This clonotype occurred many times. The sequenced material came from blood. This receptor was obtained from a woman in her fifties or sixties with Graves' ophthalmopathy.

CDR3 sequence: CAITGQANSYEQYF. For the CDR3, the DNA is TGTGCCATCACTGGACAGGCCAACTCCTACGAGCAGTACTTC. J is TRBJ2-7 and V is TRBV10-3; 7 bases align to TRBD1. V dropped 7 bases and J dropped 0; count of bases not matched to a gene: 6. The CDR3 consists of 14 residues. The V gene's germline CDR1 is ENHRY and CDR2 SYGVKD.